The present TCR beta chain was sequenced within a study of shared clonotypes between healthy human individuals. General study findings and limits: Generation probability values for non-shared clonotypes were lower than those for clonotypes shared by all four donors.

V lost 7 bases and J 5 bases, leaving 15 bases between the germline ends. The germline V gene has CDR1 SGHTA and CDR2 FQGNSA. The CDR3 sequence is 13 residues long. For this clone: What it binds is unknown.

Sequenced by immunoSEQ multiplex PCR; TCRdb stores in-frame clones only, minus some. Of some 690,000 clones listed, 80% to 95% are singletons. The V call is TRBV7-2, the J call TRBJ2-7, with a weak D call TRBD2 (5 bases). The TCR comes from a young man in good health. Some clones in this sample may be carry-over from other donors' samples. The source material was memory CD8+ T cells from PBMCs. Described subset: CD45RO+ cells pooled with CCR7-negative TemRA cells. CDR3 sequence: CASTLPWEHEQYF. CDR3 coding DNA: TGTGCCAGCACCCTTCCCTGGGAGCACGAGCAGTACTTC.